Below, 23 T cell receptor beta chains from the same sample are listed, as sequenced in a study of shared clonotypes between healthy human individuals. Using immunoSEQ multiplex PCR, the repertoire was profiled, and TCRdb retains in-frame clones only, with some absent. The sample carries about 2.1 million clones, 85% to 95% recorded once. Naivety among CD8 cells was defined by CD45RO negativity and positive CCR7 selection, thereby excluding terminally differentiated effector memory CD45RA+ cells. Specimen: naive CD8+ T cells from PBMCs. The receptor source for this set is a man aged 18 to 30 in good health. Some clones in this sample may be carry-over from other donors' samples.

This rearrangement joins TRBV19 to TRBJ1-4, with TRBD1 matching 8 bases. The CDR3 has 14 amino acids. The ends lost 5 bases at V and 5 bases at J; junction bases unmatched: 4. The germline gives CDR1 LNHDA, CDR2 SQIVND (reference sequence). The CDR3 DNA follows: TGTGCCAGTAGTTTCGACAGGGGCAATGAAAAACTGTTTTTT. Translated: CASSFDRGNEKLFF.

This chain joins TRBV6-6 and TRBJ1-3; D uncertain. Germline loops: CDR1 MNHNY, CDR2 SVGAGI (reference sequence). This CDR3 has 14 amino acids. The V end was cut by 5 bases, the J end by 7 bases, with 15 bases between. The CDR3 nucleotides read TGTGCCAGCAGTGGGTTGGATCCGGCCAACACCATATATTTT. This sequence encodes CASSGLDPANTIYF.

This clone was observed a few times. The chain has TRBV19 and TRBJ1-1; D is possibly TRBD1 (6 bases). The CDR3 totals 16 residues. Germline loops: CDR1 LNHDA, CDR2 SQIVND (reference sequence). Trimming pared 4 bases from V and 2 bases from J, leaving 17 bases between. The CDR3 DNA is TGTGCCAGTAGTACGTACAGGGACGGGGTCAACACTGAAGCTTTCTTT. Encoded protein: CASSTYRDGVNTEAFF.

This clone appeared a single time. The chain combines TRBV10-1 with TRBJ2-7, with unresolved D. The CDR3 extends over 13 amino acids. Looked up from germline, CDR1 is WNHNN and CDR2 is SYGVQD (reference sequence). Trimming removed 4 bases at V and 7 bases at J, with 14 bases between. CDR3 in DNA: TGCGCCAGCAGTGCACCGGGCCGCAAGGAGCAGTACTTC. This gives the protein CASSAPGRKEQYF.

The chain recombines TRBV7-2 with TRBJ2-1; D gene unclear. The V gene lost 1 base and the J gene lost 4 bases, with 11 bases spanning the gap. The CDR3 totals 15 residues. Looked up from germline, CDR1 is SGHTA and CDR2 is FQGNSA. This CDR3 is CASSLGFLGYNEQFF. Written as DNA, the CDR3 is TGTGCCAGCAGCTTAGGATTTTTGGGGTACAATGAGCAGTTCTTC. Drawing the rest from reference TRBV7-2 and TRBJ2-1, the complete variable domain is GAGVSQSPSNKVTEKGKDVELRCDPISGHTALYWYRQSLGQGLEFLIYFQGNSAPDKSGLPSDRFSAERTGGSVSTLTIQRTQQEDSAVYLCASSLGFLGYNEQFFGPGTRLTVL.

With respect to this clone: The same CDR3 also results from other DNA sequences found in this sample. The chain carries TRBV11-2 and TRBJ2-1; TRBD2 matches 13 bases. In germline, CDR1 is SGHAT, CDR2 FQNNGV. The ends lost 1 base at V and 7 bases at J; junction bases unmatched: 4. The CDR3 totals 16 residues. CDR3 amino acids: CASSLGLAGGYNEQFF. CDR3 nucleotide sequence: TGTGCCAGCAGCTTAGGACTAGCGGGAGGATATAATGAGCAGTTCTTC.

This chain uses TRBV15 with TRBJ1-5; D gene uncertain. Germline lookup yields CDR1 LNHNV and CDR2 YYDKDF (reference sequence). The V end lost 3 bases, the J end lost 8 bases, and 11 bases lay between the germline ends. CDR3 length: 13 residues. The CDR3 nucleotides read TGTGCCACCAGCAGTTCTAGAGCGGAGCCCCAGCATTTT. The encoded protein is CATSSSRAEPQHF.

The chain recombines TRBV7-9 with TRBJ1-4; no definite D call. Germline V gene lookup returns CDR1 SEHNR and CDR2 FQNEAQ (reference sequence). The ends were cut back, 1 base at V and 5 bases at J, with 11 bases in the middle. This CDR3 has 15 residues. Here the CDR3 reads CASSLEGVGNEKLFF. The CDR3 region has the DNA TGTGCCAGCAGCTTAGAGGGCGTTGGGAATGAAAAACTGTTTTTT. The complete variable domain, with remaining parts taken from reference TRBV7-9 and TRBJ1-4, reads DTGVSQNPRHKITKRGQNVTFRCDPISEHNRLYWYRQTLGQGPEFLTYFQNEAQLEKSRLLSDRFSAERPKGSFSTLEIQRTEQGDSAMYLCASSLEGVGNEKLFFGSGTQLSVL.

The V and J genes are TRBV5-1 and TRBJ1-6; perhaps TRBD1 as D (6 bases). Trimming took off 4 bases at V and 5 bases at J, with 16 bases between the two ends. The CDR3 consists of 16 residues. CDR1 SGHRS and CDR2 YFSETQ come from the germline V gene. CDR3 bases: TGCGCCAGCAGCCTGAAGTGGGGGGCCAATAATTCACCCCTCCACTTT. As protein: CASSLKWGANNSPLHF. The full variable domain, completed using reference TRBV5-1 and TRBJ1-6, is KAGVTQTPRYLIKTRGQQVTLSCSPISGHRSVSWYQQTPGQGLQFLFEYFSETQRNKGNFPGRFSGRQFSNSRSEMNVSTLELGDSALYLCASSLKWGANNSPLHFGNGTRLTVT.

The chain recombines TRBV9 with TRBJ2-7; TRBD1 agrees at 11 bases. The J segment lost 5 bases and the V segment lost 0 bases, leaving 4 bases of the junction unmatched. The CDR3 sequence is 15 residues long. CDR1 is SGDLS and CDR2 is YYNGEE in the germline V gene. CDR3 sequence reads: CASSVEGQGDDEQYF. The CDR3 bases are TGTGCCAGCAGCGTAGAGGGACAGGGGGACGACGAGCAGTACTTC.

This CDR3 reads CASSYRSLSSYNEQFF. Written as DNA, the CDR3 is TGTGCCAGCAGTTATCGTAGCCTAAGCTCCTACAATGAGCAGTTCTTC. The rearrangement uses TRBV6-5 and TRBJ2-1; no clear D. V was shortened by 3 bases and J by 0 bases, with 12 bases between the two germline ends. Germline V gene sequence: CDR1 MNHEY, CDR2 SVGAGI. The CDR3 totals 16 residues.

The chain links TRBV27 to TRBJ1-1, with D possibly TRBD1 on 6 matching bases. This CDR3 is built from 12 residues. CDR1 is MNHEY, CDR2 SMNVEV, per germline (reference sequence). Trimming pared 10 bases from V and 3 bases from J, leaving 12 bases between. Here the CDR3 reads CATSGADTEAFF. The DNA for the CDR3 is TGTGCCACCTCGGGGGCCGACACTGAAGCTTTCTTT.

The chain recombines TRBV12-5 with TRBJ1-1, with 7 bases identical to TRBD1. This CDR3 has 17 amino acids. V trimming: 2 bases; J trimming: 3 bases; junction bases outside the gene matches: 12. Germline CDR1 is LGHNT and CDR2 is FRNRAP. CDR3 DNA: TGTGCTAGTGGTTTGCTAAACCGGGACAGTTACCACACTGAAGCTTTCTTT. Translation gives CASGLLNRDSYHTEAFF.

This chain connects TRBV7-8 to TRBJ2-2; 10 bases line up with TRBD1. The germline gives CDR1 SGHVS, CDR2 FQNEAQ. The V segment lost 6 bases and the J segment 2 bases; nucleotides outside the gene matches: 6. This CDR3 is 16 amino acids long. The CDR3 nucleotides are TGTGCCAGCAGGCCGAGGACAGGGGGAAACACCGGGGAGCTGTTTTTT. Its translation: CASRPRTGGNTGELFF.

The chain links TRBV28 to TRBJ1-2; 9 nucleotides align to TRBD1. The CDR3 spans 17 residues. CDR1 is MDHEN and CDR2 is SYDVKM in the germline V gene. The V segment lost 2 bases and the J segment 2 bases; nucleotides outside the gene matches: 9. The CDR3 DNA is TGTGCCAGCAGTTTACCGGGACAGGGCGGGGTGAACTATGGCTACACCTTC. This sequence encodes CASSLPGQGGVNYGYTF.

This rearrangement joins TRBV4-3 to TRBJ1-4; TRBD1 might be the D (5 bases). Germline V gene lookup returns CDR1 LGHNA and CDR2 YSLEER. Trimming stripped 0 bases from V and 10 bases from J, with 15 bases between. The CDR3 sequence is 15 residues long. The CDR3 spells CASSQDYGGIGKLFF. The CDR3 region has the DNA TGCGCCAGCAGCCAAGATTACGGGGGAATCGGAAAACTGTTTTTT.

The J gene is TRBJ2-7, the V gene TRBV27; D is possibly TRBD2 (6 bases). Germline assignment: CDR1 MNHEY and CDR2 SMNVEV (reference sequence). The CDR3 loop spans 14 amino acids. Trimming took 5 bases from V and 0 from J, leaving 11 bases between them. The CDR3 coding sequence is TGTGCCAGCAGTGGGGGGAATCCCTCCTACGAGCAGTACTTC. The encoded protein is CASSGGNPSYEQYF.

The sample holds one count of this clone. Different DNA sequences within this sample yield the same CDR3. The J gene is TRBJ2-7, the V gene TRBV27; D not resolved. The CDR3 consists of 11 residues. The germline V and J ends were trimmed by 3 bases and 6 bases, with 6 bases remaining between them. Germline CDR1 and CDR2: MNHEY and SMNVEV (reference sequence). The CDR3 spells CASSFYGEQYF. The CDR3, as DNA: TGTGCCAGCAGTTTCTACGGCGAGCAGTACTTC.

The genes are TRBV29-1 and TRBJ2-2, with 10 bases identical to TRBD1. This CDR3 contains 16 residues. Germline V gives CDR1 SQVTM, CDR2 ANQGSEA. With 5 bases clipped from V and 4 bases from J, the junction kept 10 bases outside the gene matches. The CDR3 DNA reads TGCAGCGTTCGAAGAGAGGGACAGGGGCCCACCGGGGAGCTGTTTTTT. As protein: CSVRREGQGPTGELFF.

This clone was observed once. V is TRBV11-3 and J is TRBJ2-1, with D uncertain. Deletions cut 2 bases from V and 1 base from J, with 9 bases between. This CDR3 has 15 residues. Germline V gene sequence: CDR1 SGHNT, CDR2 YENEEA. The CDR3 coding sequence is TGTGCCAGCAGCTTATCTACAGATTCCTACAATGAGCAGTTCTTC. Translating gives CASSLSTDSYNEQFF.

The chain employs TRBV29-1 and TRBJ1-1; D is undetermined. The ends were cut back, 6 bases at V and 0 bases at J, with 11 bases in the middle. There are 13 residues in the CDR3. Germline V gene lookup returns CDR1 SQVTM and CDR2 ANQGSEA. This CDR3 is CSVRPTMNTEAFF. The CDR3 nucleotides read TGCAGCGTCCGACCCACCATGAACACTGAAGCTTTCTTT.

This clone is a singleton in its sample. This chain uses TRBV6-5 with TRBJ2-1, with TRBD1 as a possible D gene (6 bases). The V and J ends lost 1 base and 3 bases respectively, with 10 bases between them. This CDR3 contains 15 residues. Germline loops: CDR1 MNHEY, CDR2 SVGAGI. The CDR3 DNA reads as TGTGCCAGCAGTTACTTTAGACAGGACTACAATGAGCAGTTCTTC. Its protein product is CASSYFRQDYNEQFF.

The CDR3 DNA follows: TGTGCCTGGAGTGTACCCAGGGAGACAGATACGCAGTATTTT. This sequence encodes CAWSVPRETDTQYF. This chain uses TRBV30 with TRBJ2-3; TRBD1 or TRBD2 may be the D gene (5 bases each). The CDR3 consists of 14 residues. Deletions cut 0 bases from V and 3 bases from J, with 10 bases between. Per the germline V gene, CDR1 is GTSNPN and CDR2 is SVGIG (reference sequence).